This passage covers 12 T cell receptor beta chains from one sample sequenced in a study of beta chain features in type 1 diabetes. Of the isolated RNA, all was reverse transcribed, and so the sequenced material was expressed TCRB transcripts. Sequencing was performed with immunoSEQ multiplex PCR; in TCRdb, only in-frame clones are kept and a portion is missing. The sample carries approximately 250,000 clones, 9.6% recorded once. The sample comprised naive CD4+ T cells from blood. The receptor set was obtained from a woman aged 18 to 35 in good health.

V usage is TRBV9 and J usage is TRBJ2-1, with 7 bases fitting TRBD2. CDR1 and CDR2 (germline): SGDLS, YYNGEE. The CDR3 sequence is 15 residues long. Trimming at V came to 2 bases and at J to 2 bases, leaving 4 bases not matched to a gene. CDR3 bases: TGTGCCAGCAGCGTCTCTAGCGGTCCCTACAATGAGCAGTTCTTC. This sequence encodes CASSVSSGPYNEQFF.

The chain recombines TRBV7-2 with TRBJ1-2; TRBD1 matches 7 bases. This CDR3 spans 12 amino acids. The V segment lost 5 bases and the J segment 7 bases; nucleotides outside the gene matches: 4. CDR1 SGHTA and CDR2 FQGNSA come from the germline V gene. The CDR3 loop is CASSPTGFGYTF. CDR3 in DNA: TGTGCCAGCAGCCCGACAGGGTTTGGCTACACCTTC. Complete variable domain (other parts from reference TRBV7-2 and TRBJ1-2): GAGVSQSPSNKVTEKGKDVELRCDPISGHTALYWYRQSLGQGLEFLIYFQGNSAPDKSGLPSDRFSAERTGGSVSTLTIQRTQQEDSAVYLCASSPTGFGYTFGSGTRLTVV.

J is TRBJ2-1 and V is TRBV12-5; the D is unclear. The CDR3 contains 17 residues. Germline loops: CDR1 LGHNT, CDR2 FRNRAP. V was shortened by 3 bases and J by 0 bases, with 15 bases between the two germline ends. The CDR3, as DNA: TGTGCTAGTGGTTTCGGTACGAGCGCGAGCTCCTACAATGAGCAGTTCTTC. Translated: CASGFGTSASSYNEQFF.

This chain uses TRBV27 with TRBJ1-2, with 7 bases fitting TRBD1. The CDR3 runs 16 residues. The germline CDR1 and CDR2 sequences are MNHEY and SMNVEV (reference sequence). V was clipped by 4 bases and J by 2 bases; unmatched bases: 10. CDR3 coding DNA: TGTGCCAGCAGTTCGGAAGCCGGGACAGCCAACTATGGCTACACCTTC. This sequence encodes CASSSEAGTANYGYTF.

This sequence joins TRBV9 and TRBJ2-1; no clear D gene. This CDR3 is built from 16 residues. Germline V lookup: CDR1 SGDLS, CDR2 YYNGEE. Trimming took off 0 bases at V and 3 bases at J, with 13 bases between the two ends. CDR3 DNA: TGTGCCAGCAGCGTAGCTCTACTCAAAATCTACAATGAGCAGTTCTTC. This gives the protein CASSVALLKIYNEQFF.

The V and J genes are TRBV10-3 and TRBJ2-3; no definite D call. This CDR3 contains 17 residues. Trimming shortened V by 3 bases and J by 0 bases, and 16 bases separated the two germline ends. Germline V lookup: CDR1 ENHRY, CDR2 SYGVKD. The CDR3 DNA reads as TGTGCCATCAGTGATCCGCGGCCACCACCTAGCACAGATACGCAGTATTTT. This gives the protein CAISDPRPPPSTDTQYF.

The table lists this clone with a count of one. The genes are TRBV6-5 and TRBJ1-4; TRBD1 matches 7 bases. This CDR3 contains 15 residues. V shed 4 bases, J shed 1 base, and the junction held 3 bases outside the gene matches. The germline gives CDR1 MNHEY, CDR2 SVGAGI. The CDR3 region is CASSSRGRTNEKLFF. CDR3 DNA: TGTGCCAGCAGTTCGAGGGGGCGAACTAATGAAAAACTGTTTTTT.

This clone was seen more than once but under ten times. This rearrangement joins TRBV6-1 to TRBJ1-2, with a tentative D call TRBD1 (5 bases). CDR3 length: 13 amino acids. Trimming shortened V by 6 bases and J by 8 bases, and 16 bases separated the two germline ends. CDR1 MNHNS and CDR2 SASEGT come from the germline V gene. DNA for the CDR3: TGTGCCAGCAGGAACTCCAGGGAGGTGGGCTACACCTTC. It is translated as CASRNSREVGYTF.

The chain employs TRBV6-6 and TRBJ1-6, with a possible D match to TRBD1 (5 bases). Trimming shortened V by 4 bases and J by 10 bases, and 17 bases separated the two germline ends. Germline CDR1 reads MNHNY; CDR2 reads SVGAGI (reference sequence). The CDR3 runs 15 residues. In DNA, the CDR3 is TGTGCCAGCAGTTCCCCTGGGGCCGGTAGCTCACCCCTCCACTTT. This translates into CASSSPGAGSSPLHF.

In DNA, the CDR3 is TGCGCCAGCAGCGAGGATATAAGCACTGAAGCTTTCTTT. It yields the protein CASSEDISTEAFF. The chain links TRBV5-1 to TRBJ1-1, with no clear D. Germline-derived CDR1 and CDR2 are SGHRS and YFSETQ. Trimming cost V 4 bases and J 4 bases, with 11 bases left between them. The CDR3 has 13 amino acids. Supplemented by reference TRBV5-1 and TRBJ1-1, the full variable domain reads KAGVTQTPRYLIKTRGQQVTLSCSPISGHRSVSWYQQTPGQGLQFLFEYFSETQRNKGNFPGRFSGRQFSNSRSEMNVSTLELGDSALYLCASSEDISTEAFFGQGTRLTVV.

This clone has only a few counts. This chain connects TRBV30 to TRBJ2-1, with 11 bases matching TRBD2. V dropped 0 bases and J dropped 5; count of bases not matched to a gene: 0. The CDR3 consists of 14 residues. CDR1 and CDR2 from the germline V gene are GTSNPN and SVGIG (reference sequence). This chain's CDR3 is CAWSVLAGDNEQFF. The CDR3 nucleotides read TGTGCCTGGAGTGTACTAGCGGGGGACAATGAGCAGTTCTTC.

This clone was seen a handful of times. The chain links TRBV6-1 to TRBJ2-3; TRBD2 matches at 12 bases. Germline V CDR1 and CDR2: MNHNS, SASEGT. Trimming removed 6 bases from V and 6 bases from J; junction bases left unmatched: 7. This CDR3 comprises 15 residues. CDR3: CASRETSGSWDTQYF. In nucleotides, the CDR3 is TGTGCCAGCAGGGAGACTAGCGGGAGTTGGGATACGCAGTATTTT.